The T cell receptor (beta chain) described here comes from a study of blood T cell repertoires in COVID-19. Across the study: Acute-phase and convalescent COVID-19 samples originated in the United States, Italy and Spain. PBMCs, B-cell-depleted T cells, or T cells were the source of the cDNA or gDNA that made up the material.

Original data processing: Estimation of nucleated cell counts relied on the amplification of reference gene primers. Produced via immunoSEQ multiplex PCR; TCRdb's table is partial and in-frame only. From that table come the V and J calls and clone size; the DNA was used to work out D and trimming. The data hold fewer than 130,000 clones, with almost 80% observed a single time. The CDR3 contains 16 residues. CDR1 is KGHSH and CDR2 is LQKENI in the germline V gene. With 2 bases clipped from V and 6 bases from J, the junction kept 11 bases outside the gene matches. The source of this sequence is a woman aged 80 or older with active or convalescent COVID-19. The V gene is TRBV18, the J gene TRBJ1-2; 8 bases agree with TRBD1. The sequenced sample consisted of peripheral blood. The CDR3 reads CASSPILTGGFDGYTF. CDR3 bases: TGTGCCAGCTCACCAATTCTAACAGGGGGTTTCGATGGCTACACCTTC.